Described below is a single T cell receptor (beta chain) sequence and its context. The ends lost 0 bases at V and 7 bases at J; junction bases unmatched: 12. CDR1 and CDR2 from the germline V gene are WNHNN and SYGVQD (reference sequence). This CDR3 is 17 amino acids long. The sample is drawn from a study of blood T cell repertoires in COVID-19. Turning to the study itself: COVID-19 samples collected from the United States, Italy and Spain covered acute and convalescent phases.

Source study methods: Reference gene primer amplification gave estimated nucleated cell counts. Only in-frame clones appear in the TCRdb table, and some are missing; sequencing was by immunoSEQ multiplex PCR. V, J and clone size were drawn from that table, and D and trimming were deduced from the DNA. The sample consists of more than 85,000 clones, 82% of them appearing once. This TCR came from an elderly man with acute or convalescent COVID-19. The chain is built from TRBV10-1 and TRBJ2-7, with TRBD2 matching 10 bases. The specimen was peripheral blood. CDR3 in amino acids: CASSESKDRLAGKEQYF. The CDR3 DNA reads as TGCGCCAGCAGTGAGTCCAAGGACCGACTAGCGGGTAAAGAGCAGTACTTC.